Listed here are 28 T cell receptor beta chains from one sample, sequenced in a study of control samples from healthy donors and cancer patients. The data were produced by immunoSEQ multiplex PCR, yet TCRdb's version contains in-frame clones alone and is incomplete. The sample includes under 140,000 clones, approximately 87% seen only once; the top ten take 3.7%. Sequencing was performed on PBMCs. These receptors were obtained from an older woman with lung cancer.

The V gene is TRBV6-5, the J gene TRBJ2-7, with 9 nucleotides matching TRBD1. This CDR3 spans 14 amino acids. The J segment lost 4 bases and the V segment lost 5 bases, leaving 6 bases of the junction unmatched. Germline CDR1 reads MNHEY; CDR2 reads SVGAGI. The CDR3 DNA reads TGTGCCAGCAGTACCCGGGACAGGGAATACGAGCAGTACTTC. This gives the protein CASSTRDREYEQYF.

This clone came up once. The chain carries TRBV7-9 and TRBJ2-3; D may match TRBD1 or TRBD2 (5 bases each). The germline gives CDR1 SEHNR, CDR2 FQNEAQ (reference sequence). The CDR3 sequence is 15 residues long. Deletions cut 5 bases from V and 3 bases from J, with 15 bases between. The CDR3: CASSPTGTQTDTQYF. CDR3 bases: TGTGCCAGCAGCCCGACGGGGACCCAGACAGATACGCAGTATTTT.

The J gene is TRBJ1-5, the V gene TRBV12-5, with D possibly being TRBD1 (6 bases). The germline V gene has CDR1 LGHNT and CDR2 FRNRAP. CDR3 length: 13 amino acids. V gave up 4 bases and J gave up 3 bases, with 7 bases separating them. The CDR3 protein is CASGSGDNQPQHF. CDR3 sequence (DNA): TGTGCTAGTGGTTCAGGGGACAATCAGCCCCAGCATTTT.

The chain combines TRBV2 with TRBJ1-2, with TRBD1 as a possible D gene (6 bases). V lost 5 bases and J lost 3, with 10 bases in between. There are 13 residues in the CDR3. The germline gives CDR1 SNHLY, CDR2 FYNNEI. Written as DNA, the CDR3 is TGTGCCAGCAGTAAAGGACAGTACTATGGCTACACCTTC. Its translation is CASSKGQYYGYTF.

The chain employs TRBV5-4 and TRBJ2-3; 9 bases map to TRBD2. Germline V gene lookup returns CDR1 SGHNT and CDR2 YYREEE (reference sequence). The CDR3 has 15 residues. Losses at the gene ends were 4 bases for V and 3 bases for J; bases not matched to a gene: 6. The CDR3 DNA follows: TGTGCCAGCAGCCTCGGGACTAGCAAGACAGATACGCAGTATTTT. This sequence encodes CASSLGTSKTDTQYF.

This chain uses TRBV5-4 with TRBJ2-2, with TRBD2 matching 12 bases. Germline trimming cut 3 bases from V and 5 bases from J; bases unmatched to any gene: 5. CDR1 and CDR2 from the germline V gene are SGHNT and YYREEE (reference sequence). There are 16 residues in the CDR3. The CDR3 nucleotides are TGTGCCAGCAGCTCGAGGACTAGCGGGGAGACCGGGGAGCTGTTTTTT. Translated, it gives CASSSRTSGETGELFF.

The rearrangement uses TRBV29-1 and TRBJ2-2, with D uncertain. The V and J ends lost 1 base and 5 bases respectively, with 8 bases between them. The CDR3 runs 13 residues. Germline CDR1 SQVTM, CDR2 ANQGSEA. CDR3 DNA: TGCAGCGTTGAAGGAGACCAAACCGGGGAGCTGTTTTTT. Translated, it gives CSVEGDQTGELFF.

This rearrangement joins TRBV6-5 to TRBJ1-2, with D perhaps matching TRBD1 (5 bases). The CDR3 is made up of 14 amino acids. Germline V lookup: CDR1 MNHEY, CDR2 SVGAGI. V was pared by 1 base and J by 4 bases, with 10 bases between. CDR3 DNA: TGTGCCAGCAGTTACTACGGGGGATCCTATGGCTACACCTTC. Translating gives CASSYYGGSYGYTF.

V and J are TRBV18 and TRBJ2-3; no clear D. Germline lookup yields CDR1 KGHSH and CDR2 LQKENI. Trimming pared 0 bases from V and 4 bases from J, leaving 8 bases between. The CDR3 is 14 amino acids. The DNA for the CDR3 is TGTGCCAGCTCACCACCGGTCAATGCAGATACGCAGTATTTT. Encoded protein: CASSPPVNADTQYF.

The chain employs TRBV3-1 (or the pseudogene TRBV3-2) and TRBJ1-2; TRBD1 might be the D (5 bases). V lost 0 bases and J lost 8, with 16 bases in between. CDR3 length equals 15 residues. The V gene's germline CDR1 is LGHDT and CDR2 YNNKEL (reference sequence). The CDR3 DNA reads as TGTGCCAGCAGCCAAGATCCCAGGGTTACGAGAGGCTACACCTTC. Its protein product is CASSQDPRVTRGYTF.

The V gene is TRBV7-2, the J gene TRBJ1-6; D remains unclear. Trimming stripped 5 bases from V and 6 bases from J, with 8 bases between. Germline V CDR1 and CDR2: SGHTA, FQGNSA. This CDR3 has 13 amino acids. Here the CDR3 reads CASSLNSNSPLHF. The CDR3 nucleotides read TGTGCCAGCAGCCTCAACAGTAATTCACCCCTCCACTTT.

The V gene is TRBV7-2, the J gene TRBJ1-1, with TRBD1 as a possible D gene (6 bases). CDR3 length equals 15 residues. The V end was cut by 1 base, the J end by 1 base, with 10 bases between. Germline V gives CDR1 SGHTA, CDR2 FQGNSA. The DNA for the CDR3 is TGTGCCAGCAGCTTAGTGGCAGGGGAGAACACTGAAGCTTTCTTT. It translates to CASSLVAGENTEAFF.

CDR3: CAWSVGQGSGEKLFF. The CDR3 nucleotides are TGTGCCTGGAGTGTAGGACAGGGATCGGGGGAAAAACTGTTTTTT. V gene TRBV30 combines with J gene TRBJ1-4; 8 nucleotides match TRBD1. The CDR3 consists of 15 residues. The V gene's germline CDR1 is GTSNPN and CDR2 SVGIG (reference sequence). V lost 0 bases to trimming and J lost 8 bases; unmatched junction nucleotides: 8.

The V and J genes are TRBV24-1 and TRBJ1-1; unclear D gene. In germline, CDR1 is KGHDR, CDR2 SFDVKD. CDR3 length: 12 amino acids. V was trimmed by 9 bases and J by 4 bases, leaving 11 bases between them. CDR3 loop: CATSGGSTEAFF. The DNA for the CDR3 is TGTGCCACCTCCGGCGGGTCCACTGAAGCTTTCTTT.

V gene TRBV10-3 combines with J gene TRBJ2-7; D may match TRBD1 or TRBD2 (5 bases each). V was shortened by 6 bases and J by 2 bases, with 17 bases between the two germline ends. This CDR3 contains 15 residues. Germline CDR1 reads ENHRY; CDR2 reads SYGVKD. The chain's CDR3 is CAISRPRDGTYEQYF. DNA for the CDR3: TGTGCCATCAGCCGCCCAAGGGACGGAACCTACGAGCAGTACTTC.

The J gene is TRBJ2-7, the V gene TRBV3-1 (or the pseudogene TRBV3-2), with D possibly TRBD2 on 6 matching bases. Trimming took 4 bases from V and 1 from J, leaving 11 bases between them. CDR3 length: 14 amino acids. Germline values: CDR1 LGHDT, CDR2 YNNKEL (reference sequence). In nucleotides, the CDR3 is TGTGCCAGCAGCCCCCGGGACTTGTCCTACGAGCAGTACTTC. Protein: CASSPRDLSYEQYF.

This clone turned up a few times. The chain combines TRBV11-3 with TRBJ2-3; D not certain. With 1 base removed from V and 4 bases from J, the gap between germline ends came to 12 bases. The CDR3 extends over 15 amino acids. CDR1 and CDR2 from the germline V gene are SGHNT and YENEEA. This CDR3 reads CASSLGAGRPDTQYF. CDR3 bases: TGTGCCAGCAGCTTAGGGGCAGGACGGCCAGATACGCAGTATTTT.

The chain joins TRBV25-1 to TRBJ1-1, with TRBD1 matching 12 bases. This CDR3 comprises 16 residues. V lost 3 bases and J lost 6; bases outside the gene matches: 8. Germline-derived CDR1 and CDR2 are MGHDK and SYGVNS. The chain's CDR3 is CASSEGQGALKAEAFF. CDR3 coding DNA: TGTGCCAGCAGTGAGGGACAGGGGGCACTTAAAGCTGAAGCTTTCTTT.

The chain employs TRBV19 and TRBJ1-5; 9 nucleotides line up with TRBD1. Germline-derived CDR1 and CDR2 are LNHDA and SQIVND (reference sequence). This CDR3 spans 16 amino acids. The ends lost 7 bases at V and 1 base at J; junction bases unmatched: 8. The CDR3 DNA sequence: TGTGCCAGTATCTCTACCGGGACAGGGAGCAATCAGCCCCAGCATTTT. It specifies CASISTGTGSNQPQHF.

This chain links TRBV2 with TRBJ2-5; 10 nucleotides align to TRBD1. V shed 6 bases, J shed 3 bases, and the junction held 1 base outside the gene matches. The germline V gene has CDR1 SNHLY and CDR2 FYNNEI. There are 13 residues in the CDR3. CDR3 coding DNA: TGTGCCAGCAGAGGGACAGGGGAAGAGACCCAGTACTTC. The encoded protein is CASRGTGEETQYF.

Written as DNA, the CDR3 is TGTGCCAGTAGTATAGTCCCGACTTTCTCCTACGAGCAGTACTTC. Its translation: CASSIVPTFSYEQYF. The rearrangement links TRBV19 to TRBJ2-7; D is unclear. Trimming took 1 base from V and 0 from J, leaving 10 bases between them. There are 15 residues in the CDR3. Germline V gives CDR1 LNHDA, CDR2 SQIVND (reference sequence). Full variable domain (missing parts from reference TRBV19 and TRBJ2-7): DGGITQSPKYLFRKEGQNVTLSCEQNLNHDAMYWYRQDPGQGLRLIYYSQIVNDFQKGDIAEGYSVSREKKESFPLTVTSAQKNPTAFYLCASSIVPTFSYEQYFGPGTRLTVT.

The CDR3 region has the DNA TGTGCCAGCAGCTTAGGTCCCTCGGAACCCTATGGCTACACCTTC. This sequence encodes CASSLGPSEPYGYTF. This chain connects TRBV7-2 to TRBJ1-2; no firm D call. This CDR3 has 15 amino acids. Germline V gives CDR1 SGHTA, CDR2 FQGNSA. V was cut by 1 base and J by 4 bases, with 13 bases left in between.

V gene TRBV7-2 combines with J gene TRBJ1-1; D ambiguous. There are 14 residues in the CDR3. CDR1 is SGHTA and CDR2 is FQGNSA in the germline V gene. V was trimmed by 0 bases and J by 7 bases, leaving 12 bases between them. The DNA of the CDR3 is TGTGCCAGCAGCTTAGCGGGGTCTGTCGGTGAAGCTTTCTTT. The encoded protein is CASSLAGSVGEAFF.

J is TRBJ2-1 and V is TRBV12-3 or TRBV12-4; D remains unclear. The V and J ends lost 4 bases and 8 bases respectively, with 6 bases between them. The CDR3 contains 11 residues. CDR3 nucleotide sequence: TGTGCCAGCAGTTGGGCAGATGAGCAGTTCTTC. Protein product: CASSWADEQFF.

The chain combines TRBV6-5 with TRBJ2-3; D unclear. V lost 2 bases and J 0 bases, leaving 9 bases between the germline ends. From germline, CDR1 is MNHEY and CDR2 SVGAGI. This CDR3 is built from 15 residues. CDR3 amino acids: CASSYAAPSTDTQYF. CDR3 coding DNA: TGTGCCAGCAGTTACGCCGCTCCTAGCACAGATACGCAGTATTTT.

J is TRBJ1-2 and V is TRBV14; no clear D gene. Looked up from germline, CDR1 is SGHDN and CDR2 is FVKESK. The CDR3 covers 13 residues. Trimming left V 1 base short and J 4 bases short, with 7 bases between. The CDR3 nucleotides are TGTGCCAGCAGCCAAGTGATGGGCTATGGCTACACCTTC. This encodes CASSQVMGYGYTF.

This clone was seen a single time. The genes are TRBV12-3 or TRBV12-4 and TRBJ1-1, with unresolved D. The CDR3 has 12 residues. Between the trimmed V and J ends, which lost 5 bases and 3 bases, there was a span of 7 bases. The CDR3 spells CASSNQDTEAFF. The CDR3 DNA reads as TGTGCCAGCAGTAACCAAGACACTGAAGCTTTCTTT.

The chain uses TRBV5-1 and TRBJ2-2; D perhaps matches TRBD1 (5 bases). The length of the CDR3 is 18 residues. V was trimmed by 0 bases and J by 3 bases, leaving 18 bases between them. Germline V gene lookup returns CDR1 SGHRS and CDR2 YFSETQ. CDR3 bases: TGCGCCAGCAGCTTGGTTTCAGGGCTCAGAAAGGACACCGGGGAGCTGTTTTTT. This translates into CASSLVSGLRKDTGELFF.